This TCR beta chain was documented in a study of response to subunit inactivated influenza vaccine. General study findings and limits: A suggestion made by the authors is that each seasonal influenza vaccination recruits few new T cells.

As to this clonotype: What it recognizes is unknown.

TCRdb redid the calling of the RT-PCR reads with MiXCR, one entry per CDR3 protein. The sample carries fewer than 600,000 distinct CDR3 sequences, under 8.5% recorded once. V dropped 4 bases and J dropped 5 bases, with 16 bases sitting between them. Germline CDR1 is SGHRS and CDR2 is YFSETQ. The CDR3 contains 15 residues. V usage is TRBV5-1 and J usage is TRBJ2-1; D perhaps matches TRBD2 (5 bases). This clonotype originated in a man aged 45 to 70 who received an inactivated influenza vaccine. Sample: PBMCs from blood, taken approximately 25 months after vaccination. Here the CDR3 reads CASSLGGRNNNEQFF. The DNA for the CDR3 is TGCGCCAGCAGCCTCGGAGGCAGGAACAACAATGAGCAGTTCTTC.